The 17 T cell receptor beta chains below were found in one sample sequenced in a study of shared clonotypes between healthy human individuals. TCRdb's copy holds only in-frame clones and misses some; the assay was immunoSEQ multiplex PCR. The sample consists of 1 million to 1.2 million clones, around three quarters of them appearing once. The sample taken for sequencing was memory CD4+ T cells from PBMCs. Subset here: CD45RA-negative fraction. The receptors originated from a man aged 18-30 years in good health. Some clones in this sample may be carry-over from other donors' samples.

The rearrangement links TRBV7-2 to TRBJ2-7, with D possibly TRBD1 on 5 matching bases. Between the trimmed V and J ends, which lost 5 bases and 3 bases, there was a span of 11 bases. Germline CDR1 SGHTA, CDR2 FQGNSA. This CDR3 is built from 13 residues. The CDR3 reads CASSLRQYYEQYF. The CDR3 nucleotides are TGTGCCAGCAGCCTGAGACAGTACTACGAGCAGTACTTC.

This clone was recorded many times. The rearrangement uses TRBV27 and TRBJ2-1; 8 nucleotides line up with TRBD1. CDR3 length equals 16 residues. V shed 6 bases and J 5 bases; nucleotides not matched to a gene: 12. CDR1 is MNHEY and CDR2 is SMNVEV in the germline V gene (reference sequence). The CDR3 coding sequence is TGTGCCAGCAGAAGGACAGGGTTAGTGGGGAACAATGAGCAGTTCTTC. It specifies CASRRTGLVGNNEQFF.

In this sample, this clone turned up a few times. The CDR3 nucleotides are TGTGCCAGCAGCCCTCCTAGCGGGAGCACGGGGAAGACCCAGTACTTC. Encoded protein: CASSPPSGSTGKTQYF. This rearrangement joins TRBV7-9 to TRBJ2-5; TRBD2 matches 10 bases. The trim removed 5 bases at V and 6 bases at J, leaving 12 bases unmatched. Germline V lookup: CDR1 SEHNR, CDR2 FQNEAQ (reference sequence). The CDR3 length is 16 residues.

The CDR3 sequence is CASSRGDRQETQYF. The CDR3 DNA reads as TGCGCCAGCAGCAGAGGGGACAGACAAGAGACCCAGTACTTC. The rearrangement joins TRBV5-1 to TRBJ2-5, with 7 nucleotides matching TRBD1. The CDR3 is made up of 14 amino acids. Losses at the gene ends were 4 bases for V and 2 bases for J; bases not matched to a gene: 5. Germline assignment: CDR1 SGHRS and CDR2 YFSETQ.

The chain recombines TRBV18 with TRBJ1-4; D not certain. Germline V gene data show CDR1 as KGHSH and CDR2 as LQKENI. The CDR3 contains 14 residues. Trimming stripped 3 bases from V and 0 bases from J, with 5 bases between. The DNA of the CDR3 is TGTGCCAGCTCACCGGCTACAACTAATGAAAAACTGTTTTTT. Protein: CASSPATTNEKLFF.

CDR3 amino acids: CASSLSTGLPTGQYF. CDR3 bases: TGTGCCAGCAGCTTATCCACGGGACTCCCCACAGGGCAGTACTTC. The V and J genes are TRBV7-2 and TRBJ2-7, with D possibly TRBD2 on 6 matching bases. Germline V gives CDR1 SGHTA, CDR2 FQGNSA. The CDR3 consists of 15 residues. Trimming left V 2 bases short and J 9 bases short, with 20 bases between.

The genes are TRBV7-9 and TRBJ2-1; TRBD1 matches at 9 bases. This CDR3 comprises 13 residues. V was clipped by 8 bases and J by 6 bases; unmatched bases: 5. Germline V gives CDR1 SEHNR, CDR2 FQNEAQ (reference sequence). CDR3 in DNA: TGTGCCAGCGCCGGGACAGGGACCAATGAGCAGTTCTTC. Translation: CASAGTGTNEQFF.

The chain's CDR3 is CASSLIRGGNYNEQFF. The CDR3 bases are TGTGCCAGCAGCCTTATACGGGGGGGTAACTACAATGAGCAGTTCTTC. V is TRBV11-2 and J is TRBJ2-1, with 8 bases that match TRBD2. The CDR3 runs 16 residues. Germline CDR1 and CDR2: SGHAT and FQNNGV. J was trimmed by 3 bases and V by 5 bases; bases with no gene match: 9.

In this sample, this clone turned up a few times. This chain connects TRBV7-3 to TRBJ2-7; 8 bases are shared with TRBD2. This CDR3 region has 13 residues. The V and J ends lost 3 bases and 5 bases, in that order; junction bases with no gene match: 3. Germline V lookup: CDR1 SGHTA, CDR2 FQGTGA. The CDR3 DNA reads as TGTGCCAGCAGCTTGGCGGGGGGACACGAGCAGTACTTC. Its translation is CASSLAGGHEQYF.

The chain uses TRBV7-9 and TRBJ1-1; weak D call: TRBD1 (5 bases). V lost 5 bases, J lost 4 bases, and 11 bases lay in between. The germline V gene encodes CDR1 SEHNR and CDR2 FQNEAQ (reference sequence). This CDR3 spans 13 amino acids. DNA of the CDR3: TGTGCCAGCAGCCAGGTTGGGGGCACTGAAGCTTTCTTT. Protein sequence: CASSQVGGTEAFF.

The chain combines TRBV21-1 with TRBJ2-1; the table names TRBD1, a call not compared with the DNA. TRBV21-1 is recorded as a pseudogene. This CDR3 has 16 residues. The chain's CDR3 is CASDGQPSRPLNEQFF. CDR3 bases: TGTGCCAGCGATGGTCAGCCCAGCAGGCCTTTAAATGAGCAGTTCTTC.

The chain carries TRBV4-2 and TRBJ1-3, with 8 positions matching TRBD1. With 4 bases clipped from V and 2 bases from J, the junction kept 7 bases outside the gene matches. The germline gives CDR1 LGHNA, CDR2 YNFKEQ. This CDR3 contains 16 residues. CDR3 in DNA: TGTGCCAGCAGCCTTCTCACAGGGGGGACTGGAAACACCATATATTTT. Its protein product is CASSLLTGGTGNTIYF.

This chain connects TRBV18 to TRBJ2-7; 11 positions agree with TRBD2. The CDR3 is 15 amino acids. Germline V lookup: CDR1 KGHSH, CDR2 LQKENI. The trim removed 0 bases at V and 9 bases at J, leaving 7 bases unmatched. The CDR3 nucleotides read TGTGCCAGCTCACCACCGGCTCTAGCGGGAGGTCTGCAGTACTTC. This codes for CASSPPALAGGLQYF.

This clone was counted once. The V and J genes are TRBV19 and TRBJ1-2, with TRBD1 matching 8 bases. The J segment lost 8 bases and the V segment lost 4 bases, leaving 6 bases of the junction unmatched. This CDR3 comprises 13 residues. Germline CDR1 and CDR2: LNHDA and SQIVND (reference sequence). The chain's CDR3 is CASSKGQAGGYTF. DNA for the CDR3: TGTGCCAGTAGTAAGGGACAGGCCGGGGGCTACACCTTC.

The V and J genes are TRBV7-8 and TRBJ2-1, with a weak D call TRBD1 (6 bases). CDR3 length: 15 amino acids. V lost 5 bases and J 8 bases, leaving 19 bases between the germline ends. Germline V lookup: CDR1 SGHVS, CDR2 FQNEAQ. The CDR3 here is CASSPTRDKPDEQFF. The CDR3 DNA reads TGTGCCAGCAGCCCGACCCGGGACAAACCCGATGAGCAGTTCTTC.

Details on this clone: Other DNA sequences in this specimen translate into the identical CDR3. The chain couples TRBV18 to TRBJ2-7; D is unclear. Germline lookup yields CDR1 KGHSH and CDR2 LQKENI. Trimming stripped 0 bases from V and 4 bases from J, with 7 bases between. The CDR3 is 13 residues long. CDR3 nucleotide sequence: TGTGCCAGCTCACCACCCGGCCAATACGAGCAGTACTTC. Amino acid sequence: CASSPPGQYEQYF.

This rearrangement joins TRBV28 to TRBJ2-7; TRBD1 matches 8 bases. With V trimmed by 8 bases and J by 2 bases, 5 bases remained unmatched. The length of the CDR3 is 13 residues. Germline CDR1 reads MDHEN; CDR2 reads SYDVKM. The DNA of the CDR3 is TGTGCCAGCGGGCAGGGGGCCACCTACGAGCAGTACTTC. Translating it yields CASGQGATYEQYF. Based on the CDR3 plus reference TRBV28 and TRBJ2-7, the full variable domain is DVKVTQSSRYLVKRTGEKVFLECVQDMDHENMFWYRQDPGLGLRLIYFSYDVKMKEKGDIPEGYSVSREKKERFSLILESASTNQTSMYLCASGQGATYEQYFGPGTRLTVT.